These T cell receptor beta chains were read from a single sample in a study of blood T cell repertoires in COVID-19. Produced via immunoSEQ multiplex PCR; TCRdb's table is partial and in-frame only. This repertoire shows some 150,000 clones, approximately 80% found once; its top ten account for 10% to 15%. The sample comprised peripheral blood. These receptor sequences come from a man between 60 and 70 years old with active or convalescent COVID-19. Both conserved end residues are part of each CDR3. D genes are given only for firm matches. Where a row states a size, it is once, few, many or the class of an expanded clone; other rows omit it.

>-|TRBJ2-1|TRBD1|TRBV24-1
CATRGGAINEQFF
TGTGCCACCAGAGGGGGCGCGATAAATGAGCAGTTCTTC
>-|TRBJ2-1|TRBD2|TRBV10-1
CASLWGTSAYNEQFF
TGCGCCAGCCTATGGGGGACTAGTGCCTACAATGAGCAGTTCTTC
>-|TRBJ2-2|TRBD2|TRBV6-5
CASKGLADTGELFF
TGTGCCAGCAAGGGACTAGCAGATACCGGGGAGCTGTTTTTT
>-|TRBJ2-1|-|TRBV5-6
CASSHSYNEQFF
TGTGCCAGCAGCCACTCCTACAATGAGCAGTTCTTC
>-|TRBJ2-5|-|TRBV24-1
CATSDPSRGSFKETQYF
TGTGCCACCAGTGACCCCTCACGGGGGTCTTTCAAAGAGACCCAGTACTTC
>many|TRBJ1-3|TRBD1|TRBV19
CASSHRDSGNTIYF
TGTGCCAGTAGCCACCGGGACAGTGGAAACACCATATATTTT
>-|TRBJ2-5|-|TRBV5-1
CASSLEATQETQYF
TGCGCCAGCAGCTTGGAAGCCACCCAAGAGACCCAGTACTTC
>-|TRBJ1-4|-|TRBV5-3
CARSLRMERGGEKLFF
TGTGCCAGAAGCTTGAGGATGGAAAGGGGTGGGGAAAAACTGTTTTTT
>-|TRBJ1-5|TRBD1|TRBV29-1
CSVRQGGEPQHF
TGCAGCGTCCGACAGGGCGGGGAGCCCCAGCATTTT
>-|TRBJ2-5|TRBD2|TRBV6-2/TRBV6-3
CASSQGRGREETQYF
TGTGCCAGCAGTCAAGGGAGGGGAAGGGAAGAGACCCAGTACTTC
>-|TRBJ2-7|TRBD1|TRBV7-9
CASSLGQSAVYEQYF
TGTGCCAGCAGCTTGGGACAGAGCGCTGTCTACGAGCAGTACTTC
>-|TRBJ2-2|-|TRBV6-5
CASSRQTTGELFF
TGTGCCAGCAGTCGACAGACCACCGGGGAGCTGTTTTTT
>-|TRBJ2-1|-|TRBV7-9
CASSLRPAAYNEQFF
TGTGCCAGCAGCTTGAGGCCAGCGGCTTACAATGAGCAGTTCTTC
>-|TRBJ2-7|-|TRBV28
CASSTGTPYEQYF
TGTGCCAGCAGTACAGGGACCCCCTACGAGCAGTACTTC
>-|TRBJ2-1|-|TRBV9
CASSDGDADSDEQFF
TGTGCCAGCAGCGATGGAGACGCAGATAGTGATGAGCAGTTCTTC
>-|TRBJ1-6|-|TRBV6-1
CASSEARGGNSPLHF
TGTGCCAGCAGTGAGGCCCGGGGGGGCAATTCACCCCTCCACTTT
>-|TRBJ1-3|TRBD1|TRBV18
CASSPRGQGHMNTIYF
TGTGCCAGCTCACCCCGGGGACAGGGCCATATGAACACCATATATTTT
>-|TRBJ1-6|TRBD1|TRBV7-9
CASSAGQGLSPLHF
TGTGCCAGCAGCGCGGGACAGGGTCTCTCACCCCTCCACTTT
>-|TRBJ2-3|TRBD2|TRBV7-2
CASSLVAGGSPDTQYF
TGTGCCAGCAGCTTGGTAGCGGGAGGGTCGCCGGATACGCAGTATTTT
>-|TRBJ2-3|-|TRBV5-6
CASSFGTRATDTQYF
TGTGCCAGCAGCTTCGGGACACGTGCCACAGATACGCAGTATTTT
>-|TRBJ2-2|-|TRBV6-6
CASSYVGGSAGELFF
TGTGCCAGCAGTTACGTGGGGGGAAGTGCCGGGGAGCTGTTTTTT
>-|TRBJ1-5|-|TRBV30
CAWSAGSNQPQHF
TGTGCCTGGAGTGCAGGAAGCAATCAGCCCCAGCATTTT
>-|TRBJ1-1|TRBD1|TRBV5-4
CASSKGTGLNEAFF
TGTGCCAGCAGCAAGGGGACAGGGCTTAATGAAGCTTTCTTT
>-|TRBJ2-5|TRBD1|TRBV6-5
CASKPVTGDQETQYF
TGTGCCAGCAAGCCCGTAACAGGGGACCAAGAGACCCAGTACTTC
>-|TRBJ2-5|TRBD2|TRBV3-1/TRBV3-2
CASSLERAGADAQYF
TGTGCCAGCAGCCTTGAGAGAGCGGGGGCAGATGCCCAGTACTTC
>-|TRBJ2-7|-|TRBV7-6
CASSHPNRVHEQYF
TGTGCCAGCAGCCACCCAAACAGGGTCCACGAGCAGTACTTC
>-|TRBJ2-5|TRBD1|TRBV19
CASSMVQGAETQYF
TGTGCCAGTAGTATGGTTCAGGGGGCAGAGACCCAGTACTTC
>-|TRBJ2-7|-|TRBV28
CASSEAGAGEQYF
TGTGCCAGCAGTGAAGCAGGGGCCGGAGAGCAGTACTTC
>-|TRBJ2-7|-|TRBV4-2
CASSQGRTAYEQYF
TGTGCCAGCAGCCAGGGACGGACAGCCTACGAGCAGTACTTC
>many|TRBJ2-1|-|TRBV2
CASSDQPREQFF
TGTGCCAGCAGTGACCAACCGCGTGAGCAGTTCTTC
>-|TRBJ2-7|-|TRBV10-3
CAISESLYSYEQYF
TGTGCCATCAGTGAGTCTTTGTACTCCTACGAGCAGTACTTC
>-|TRBJ1-2|-|TRBV27
CASSLWVRAGRHYGYTF
TGTGCCAGCAGTTTATGGGTCAGGGCAGGGAGGCACTATGGCTACACCTTC
>once|TRBJ2-1|-|TRBV3-1/TRBV3-2
CASSLVSEQFF
TGTGCCAGCAGCCTCGTCTCTGAGCAGTTCTTC
>-|TRBJ1-2|-|TRBV18
CASSPEKQSYGYTF
TGTGCCAGCTCCCCCGAAAAACAGTCCTATGGCTACACCTTC
>-|TRBJ2-2|TRBD2|TRBV29-1
CSVEIAGAPWELFF
TGCAGCGTCGAAATAGCGGGAGCCCCGTGGGAGCTGTTTTTT
>-|TRBJ2-7|-|TRBV9
CASSVGASASYEQYF
TGTGCCAGCAGCGTAGGAGCTAGCGCTTCCTACGAGCAGTACTTC
>-|TRBJ2-4|-|TRBV7-2
CASSSELAKNIQYF
TGTGCCAGCAGCTCCGAGTTAGCCAAAAACATTCAGTACTTC
>-|TRBJ2-2|-|TRBV7-2
CASSLEGQLTGELFF
TGTGCCAGCAGCTTAGAAGGACAGTTAACCGGGGAGCTGTTTTTT
>once|TRBJ2-7|TRBD1|TRBV18
CASSPTGDAYEQYF
TGTGCCAGCTCGCCAACAGGGGACGCCTACGAGCAGTACTTC
>-|TRBJ1-3|-|TRBV30
CAWSRSHGNTIYF
TGTGCCTGGAGTCGGAGCCATGGAAACACCATATATTTT
>-|TRBJ2-2|TRBD2|TRBV7-2
CASSSGLAAGTNTGELFF
TGTGCCAGCAGCTCGGGACTAGCGGCCGGAACGAACACCGGGGAGCTGTTTTTT
>-|TRBJ1-1|-|TRBV6-2/TRBV6-3
CASSPMNTEAFF
TGTGCCAGCAGTCCAATGAACACTGAAGCTTTCTTT
>-|TRBJ2-2|-|TRBV12-5
CASAPAGVHTGELFF
TGTGCTAGTGCCCCCGCAGGGGTCCACACCGGGGAGCTGTTTTTT
>-|TRBJ2-4|-|TRBV10-3
CAIQEVRGIQYF
TGTGCCATCCAGGAGGTCCGAGGCATTCAGTACTTC
>-|TRBJ2-1|-|TRBV7-2
CASSFSIHNEQFF
TGTGCCAGCAGCTTTAGCATCCACAATGAGCAGTTCTTC
>-|TRBJ1-6|TRBD1|TRBV5-6
CASGLGTGKRVNSPLHF
TGTGCCAGCGGACTCGGGACAGGGAAGAGGGTTAATTCACCCCTCCACTTT
>few|TRBJ2-7|-|TRBV18
CASSPESTYEQYF
TGTGCCAGCTCACCAGAGTCTACCTACGAGCAGTACTTC
>-|TRBJ1-4|-|TRBV28
CASSTSNEKLFF
TGTGCCAGCAGTACTTCTAATGAAAAACTGTTTTTT
>-|TRBJ2-1|TRBD2|TRBV6-6
CASSKLAGANEQFF
TGTGCCAGCAGCAAACTAGCGGGTGCCAATGAGCAGTTCTTC
>-|TRBJ2-1|TRBD2|TRBV7-7
CASSPSRRESNEQFF
TGTGCCAGCAGCCCCTCCAGGCGGGAGTCGAATGAGCAGTTCTTC
>-|TRBJ1-5|-|TRBV4-1
CASSQDITGNQPQHF
TGCGCCAGCAGCCAAGATATAACAGGCAATCAGCCCCAGCATTTT
>-|TRBJ2-7|-|TRBV2
CASSAGAQPYEQYF
TGTGCCAGCAGTGCAGGGGCCCAACCCTACGAGCAGTACTTC
>-|TRBJ1-1|-|TRBV10-3
CAISDVRGSFEAFF
TGTGCCATCAGTGATGTAAGGGGATCTTTTGAAGCTTTCTTT
>-|TRBJ2-5|-|TRBV6-4
CASSAVQGETQYF
TGTGCCAGCAGTGCGGTCCAGGGAGAGACCCAGTACTTC